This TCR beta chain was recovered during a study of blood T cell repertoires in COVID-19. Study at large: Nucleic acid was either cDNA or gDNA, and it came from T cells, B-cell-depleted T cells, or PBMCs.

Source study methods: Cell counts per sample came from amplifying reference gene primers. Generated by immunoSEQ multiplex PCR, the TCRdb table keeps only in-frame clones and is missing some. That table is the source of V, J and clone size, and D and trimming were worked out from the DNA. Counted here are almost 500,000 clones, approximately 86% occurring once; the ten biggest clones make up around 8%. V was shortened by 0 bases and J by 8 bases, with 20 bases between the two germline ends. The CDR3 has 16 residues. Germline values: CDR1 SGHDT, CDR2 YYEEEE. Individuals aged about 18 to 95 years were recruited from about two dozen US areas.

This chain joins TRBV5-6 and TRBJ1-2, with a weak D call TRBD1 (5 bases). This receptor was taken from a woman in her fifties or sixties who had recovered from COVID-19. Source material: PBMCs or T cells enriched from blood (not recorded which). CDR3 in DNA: TGTGCCAGCAGCTTGGACGGAGACAGTCCGAGGTGGGGCTACACCTTC. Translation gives CASSLDGDSPRWGYTF. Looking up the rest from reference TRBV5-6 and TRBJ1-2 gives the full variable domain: DAGVTQSPTHLIKTRGQQVTLRCSPKSGHDTVSWYQQALGQGPQFIFQYYEEEERQRGNFPDRFSGHQFPNYSSELNVNALLLGDSALYLCASSLDGDSPRWGYTFGSGTRLTVV.